Presented here are 16 T cell receptor beta chains from one specimen sequenced in a study of blood T cell repertoires in COVID-19. This table comes from immunoSEQ multiplex PCR, and its TCRdb copy is limited to in-frame clones, with some not included. The sample includes around 150,000 clones, roughly 80% of them seen just once. Input material: peripheral blood. The receptors were gathered from a man in his 70s with acute or convalescent COVID-19.

V usage is TRBV3-1 (or the pseudogene TRBV3-2) and J usage is TRBJ1-6, with 7 positions matching TRBD1. After removal of 0 bases from V and 6 bases from J, the junction contained 8 bases not matched to a gene. CDR1 and CDR2 (germline): LGHDT, YNNKEL (reference sequence). The CDR3 has 17 residues. The CDR3 is CASSQEKGGSLNSPLHF. The CDR3 nucleotides are TGTGCCAGCAGCCAAGAAAAAGGGGGCTCCCTTAATTCACCCCTCCACTTT.

This clone has just one count. V is TRBV28 and J is TRBJ2-7; the match to TRBD2 covers 12 bases. Trimming cost V 6 bases and J 4 bases; bases outside gene matches: 7. CDR1 and CDR2 (germline): MDHEN, SYDVKM. This CDR3 contains 15 residues. This chain's CDR3 is CASSPLGTSGYEQYF. As DNA, the CDR3 is TGTGCCAGCAGCCCCCTCGGGACTAGCGGGTACGAGCAGTACTTC.

The chain combines TRBV29-1 with TRBJ2-7; 13 bases are a match to TRBD2. Germline lookup yields CDR1 SQVTM and CDR2 ANQGSEA. Trimming removed 6 bases from V and 7 bases from J; junction bases left unmatched: 6. There are 13 residues in the CDR3. In DNA, the CDR3 is TGCAGCGTGGGGACTAGCGGGAATGGTGAGCAGTACTTC. Residues: CSVGTSGNGEQYF.

This rearrangement joins TRBV19 to TRBJ2-1; D is perhaps TRBD2 (6 bases). The germline V and J ends were trimmed by 5 bases and 9 bases, with 11 bases remaining between them. CDR1 and CDR2 (germline): LNHDA, SQIVND (reference sequence). This CDR3 spans 12 amino acids. CDR3 amino acids: CASSSRGGEQFF. As DNA, the CDR3 is TGTGCCAGTAGTTCCCGGGGAGGTGAGCAGTTCTTC.

This chain uses TRBV11-2 with TRBJ2-1; a weak D match, TRBD2 (6 bases). The V end was cut by 5 bases, the J end by 0 bases, with 17 bases between. CDR3 length: 17 residues. Looked up from germline, CDR1 is SGHAT and CDR2 is FQNNGV. CDR3 residues: CASSTRGGGNSYNEQFF. CDR3 coding DNA: TGTGCCAGCAGCACCCGGGGAGGCGGGAACTCCTACAATGAGCAGTTCTTC. Full variable domain (missing parts from reference TRBV11-2 and TRBJ2-1): EAGVAQSPRYKIIEKRQSVAFWCNPISGHATLYWYQQILGQGPKLLIQFQNNGVVDDSQLPKDRFSAERLKGVDSTLKIQPAKLEDSAVYLCASSTRGGGNSYNEQFFGPGTRLTVL.

This rearrangement joins TRBV5-4 to TRBJ2-7, with 8 bases lining up with TRBD2. This CDR3 has 15 amino acids. Losses at the gene ends were 1 base for V and 2 bases for J; bases not matched to a gene: 5. Germline V gene data show CDR1 as SGHNT and CDR2 as YYREEE (reference sequence). CDR3 in DNA: TGTGCCAGCAGCTTGTCGGGGGGGGGTACCTACGAGCAGTACTTC. It yields the protein CASSLSGGGTYEQYF.

CDR3 protein: CATRDRPKDSYGYTF. CDR3 sequence (DNA): TGTGCCACCCGGGACAGACCAAAAGATTCCTATGGCTACACCTTC. V is TRBV6-5 and J is TRBJ1-2; 7 bases fit TRBD1. The CDR3 covers 15 residues. Losses at the gene ends were 10 bases for V and 4 bases for J; bases not matched to a gene: 15. Germline V lookup: CDR1 MNHEY, CDR2 SVGAGI.

V gene TRBV27 combines with J gene TRBJ1-5; 8 nucleotides align to TRBD1. The CDR3 length is 15 residues. The trim removed 6 bases at V and 0 bases at J, leaving 4 bases unmatched. Looked up from germline, CDR1 is MNHEY and CDR2 is SMNVEV (reference sequence). DNA of the CDR3: TGTGCCAGCAGGCCCAGGGGGCGTAGCAATCAGCCCCAGCATTTT. Translation: CASRPRGRSNQPQHF.

The J gene is TRBJ2-1, the V gene TRBV5-1, with TRBD1 as a possible D gene (5 bases). This CDR3 has 15 residues. V shed 0 bases and J shed 3 bases, with 10 bases lying between them. Germline-derived CDR1 and CDR2 are SGHRS and YFSETQ. The CDR3 reads CASSLVQVGYNEQFF. In nucleotides, the CDR3 is TGCGCCAGCAGCTTGGTACAGGTTGGCTACAATGAGCAGTTCTTC.

This clone was recorded at least ten times. The V gene is TRBV28, the J gene TRBJ1-2; a weak D match, TRBD1 (6 bases). The CDR3 is 15 residues long. CDR1 is MDHEN, CDR2 SYDVKM, per germline. Trimming removed 1 base from V and 4 bases from J, with 13 bases in between. The CDR3, as DNA: TGTGCCAGCAGTTTATCACCAGGGGCCCCCTATGGCTACACCTTC. Amino acids: CASSLSPGAPYGYTF.

This clone was picked up a small number of times. The CDR3: CASSLERTSGNNEQFF. The DNA for the CDR3 is TGTGCCAGCAGCTTAGAACGGACTAGCGGAAACAATGAGCAGTTCTTC. The V gene is TRBV7-6, the J gene TRBJ2-1; 10 bases match TRBD2. The CDR3 consists of 16 residues. Germline V gene lookup returns CDR1 SGHVS and CDR2 FNYEAQ. J gave up 5 bases and V 1 base, and 5 bases lay outside the gene matches.

The chain employs TRBV6-6 and TRBJ2-3; 10 nucleotides match TRBD2. V lost 2 bases and J lost 2; bases outside the gene matches: 4. Germline CDR1 MNHNY, CDR2 SVGAGI (reference sequence). This CDR3 region has 16 residues. The CDR3 sequence: CASSYLLAGYTDTQYF. The CDR3 DNA reads TGTGCCAGCAGTTACCTACTAGCGGGATACACAGATACGCAGTATTTT.

This CDR3 reads CASSQDAGGVETQYF. The CDR3 nucleotides are TGCGCCAGCAGCCAGGACGCGGGAGGGGTGGAGACCCAGTACTTC. The chain carries TRBV5-1 and TRBJ2-5; the match to TRBD2 covers 9 bases. The V gene's germline CDR1 is SGHRS and CDR2 YFSETQ. Unmatched junction bases numbered 9, after V lost 4 bases and J lost 5 bases. The CDR3 runs 15 residues.

This clone was seen a handful of times. The J gene is TRBJ1-4, the V gene TRBV6-6; TRBD1 matches at 7 bases. Looked up from germline, CDR1 is MNHNY and CDR2 is SVGAGI (reference sequence). The CDR3 extends over 16 amino acids. Germline trimming cut 8 bases from V and 4 bases from J; bases unmatched to any gene: 13. The CDR3 reads CASRAPTGTDNEKLFF. The DNA of the CDR3 is TGTGCCAGCCGGGCCCCCACCGGGACAGATAATGAAAAACTGTTTTTT.

The rearrangement uses TRBV13 and TRBJ2-3; 7 nucleotides match TRBD1. V lost 4 bases, J lost 1 base, and 5 bases stayed unmatched. This CDR3 has 15 amino acids. Germline lookup yields CDR1 PRHDT and CDR2 FYEKMQ (reference sequence). The CDR3 region is CASSSRTGRTDTQYF. The CDR3 DNA reads as TGTGCCAGCAGCTCAAGGACAGGACGCACAGATACGCAGTATTTT.

The chain recombines TRBV3-1 (or the pseudogene TRBV3-2) with TRBJ2-1, with 7 bases aligning to TRBD1. Germline V gives CDR1 LGHDT, CDR2 YNNKEL (reference sequence). The ends lost 1 base at V and 8 bases at J; junction bases unmatched: 5. CDR3 length: 14 amino acids. CDR3 sequence: CASSQGTTGYEQFF. Written as DNA, the CDR3 is TGTGCCAGCAGCCAAGGTACGACAGGGTATGAGCAGTTCTTC.